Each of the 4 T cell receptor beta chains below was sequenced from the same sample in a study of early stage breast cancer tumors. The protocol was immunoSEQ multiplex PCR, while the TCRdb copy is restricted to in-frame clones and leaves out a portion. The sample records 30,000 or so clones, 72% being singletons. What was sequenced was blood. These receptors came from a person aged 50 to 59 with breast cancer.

The CDR3 spells CATSRVGQAAHEKLFF. Written as DNA, the CDR3 is TGTGCCACCAGCAGAGTTGGACAGGCTGCGCATGAAAAACTGTTTTTT. This chain joins TRBV15 and TRBJ1-4, with 7 positions matching TRBD1. V trimming: 1 base; J trimming: 6 bases; junction bases outside the gene matches: 8. Per the germline V gene, CDR1 is LNHNV and CDR2 is YYDKDF (reference sequence). The CDR3 extends over 16 amino acids.

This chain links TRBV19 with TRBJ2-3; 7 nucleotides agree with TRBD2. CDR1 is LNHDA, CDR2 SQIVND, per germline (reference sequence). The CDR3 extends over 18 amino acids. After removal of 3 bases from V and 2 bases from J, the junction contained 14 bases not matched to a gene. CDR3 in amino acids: CASSILSSGGSYTDTQYF. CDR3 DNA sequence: TGTGCCAGTAGTATCCTTTCTAGCGGAGGTAGTTACACAGATACGCAGTATTTT.

CDR3 nucleotide sequence: TGTGCCAGCAGTGCCCAGGGGGGGGGCGCTGGCTACACCTTC. Translated: CASSAQGGGAGYTF. J is TRBJ1-2 and V is TRBV6-6, with 7 bases lining up with TRBD1. This CDR3 has 14 residues. CDR1 is MNHNY and CDR2 is SVGAGI in the germline V gene (reference sequence). The trim removed 5 bases at V and 7 bases at J, leaving 10 bases unmatched.

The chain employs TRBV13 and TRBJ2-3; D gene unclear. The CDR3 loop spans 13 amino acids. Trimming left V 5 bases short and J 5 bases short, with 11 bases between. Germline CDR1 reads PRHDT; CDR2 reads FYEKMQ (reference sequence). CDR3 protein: CASSPPSEDTQYF. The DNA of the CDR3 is TGTGCCAGCAGCCCCCCCTCAGAAGATACGCAGTATTTT.